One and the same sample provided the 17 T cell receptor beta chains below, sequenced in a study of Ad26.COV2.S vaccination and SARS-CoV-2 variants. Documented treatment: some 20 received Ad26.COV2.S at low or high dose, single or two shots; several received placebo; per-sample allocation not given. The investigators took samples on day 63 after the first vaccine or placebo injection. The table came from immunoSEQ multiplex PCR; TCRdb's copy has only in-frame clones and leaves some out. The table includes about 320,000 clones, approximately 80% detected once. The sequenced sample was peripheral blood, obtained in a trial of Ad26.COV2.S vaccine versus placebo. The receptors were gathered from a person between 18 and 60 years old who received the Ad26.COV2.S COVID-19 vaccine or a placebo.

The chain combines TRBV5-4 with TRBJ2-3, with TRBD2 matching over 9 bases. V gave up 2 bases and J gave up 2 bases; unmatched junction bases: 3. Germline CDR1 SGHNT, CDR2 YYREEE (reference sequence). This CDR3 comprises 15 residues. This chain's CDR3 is CASSFLAGATDTQYF. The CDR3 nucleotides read TGTGCCAGCAGCTTTTTAGCGGGAGCCACAGATACGCAGTATTTT.

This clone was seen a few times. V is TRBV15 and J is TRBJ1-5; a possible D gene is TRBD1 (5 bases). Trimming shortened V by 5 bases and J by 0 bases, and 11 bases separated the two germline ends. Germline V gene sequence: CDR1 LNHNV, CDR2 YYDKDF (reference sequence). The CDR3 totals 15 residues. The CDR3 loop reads CATSGGQYSNQPQHF. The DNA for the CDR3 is TGTGCCACCAGCGGTGGACAATATAGCAATCAGCCCCAGCATTTT.

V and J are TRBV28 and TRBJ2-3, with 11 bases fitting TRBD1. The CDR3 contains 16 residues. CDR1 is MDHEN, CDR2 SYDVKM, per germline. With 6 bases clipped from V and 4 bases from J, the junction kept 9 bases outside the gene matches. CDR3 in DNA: TGTGCCAGCAGCAAAATCGGGACAGGGGGGTCAGATACGCAGTATTTT. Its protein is CASSKIGTGGSDTQYF.

CDR3 region: CATVTGTGASLKQYF. CDR3 DNA sequence: TGTGCCACCGTGACGGGGACAGGGGCGTCCCTGAAGCAGTACTTC. The rearrangement links TRBV3-1 (or the pseudogene TRBV3-2) to TRBJ2-7; 10 bases agree with TRBD1. The germline gives CDR1 LGHDT, CDR2 YNNKEL (reference sequence). V was clipped by 10 bases and J by 8 bases; unmatched bases: 17. This CDR3 has 15 amino acids.

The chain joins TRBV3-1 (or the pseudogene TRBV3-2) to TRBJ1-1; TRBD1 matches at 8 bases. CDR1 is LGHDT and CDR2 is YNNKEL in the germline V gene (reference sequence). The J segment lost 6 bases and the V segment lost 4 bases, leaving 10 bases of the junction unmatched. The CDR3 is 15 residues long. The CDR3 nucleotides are TGTGCCAGCAGCCGTCACGGACAGGGTATCGCTGAAGCTTTCTTT. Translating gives CASSRHGQGIAEAFF.

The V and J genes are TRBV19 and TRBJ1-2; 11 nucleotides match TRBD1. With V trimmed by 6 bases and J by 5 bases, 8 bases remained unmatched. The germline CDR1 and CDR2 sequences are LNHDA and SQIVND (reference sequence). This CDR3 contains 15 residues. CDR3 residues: CASSRGQGAFYGYTF. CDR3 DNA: TGTGCCAGTAGCCGAGGACAGGGGGCTTTTTATGGCTACACCTTC.

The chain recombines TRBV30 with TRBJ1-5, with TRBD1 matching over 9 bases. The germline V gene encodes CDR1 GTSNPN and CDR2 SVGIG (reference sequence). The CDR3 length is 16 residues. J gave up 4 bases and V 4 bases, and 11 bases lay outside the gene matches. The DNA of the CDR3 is TGTGCCTGGAACGTCGGCGGGACAGGGAGGAATCAGCCCCAGCATTTT. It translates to CAWNVGGTGRNQPQHF.

CDR3 in DNA: TGTGCCAGCAGCCCCTTTGGGACTAGCGGGGGGGGTCCGTTCTTC. Translating it yields CASSPFGTSGGGPFF. V is TRBV21-1 and J is TRBJ2-1; the table's D call, TRBD2, was not checked against the DNA. TRBV21-1 is flagged as a pseudogene. This CDR3 is built from 15 residues.

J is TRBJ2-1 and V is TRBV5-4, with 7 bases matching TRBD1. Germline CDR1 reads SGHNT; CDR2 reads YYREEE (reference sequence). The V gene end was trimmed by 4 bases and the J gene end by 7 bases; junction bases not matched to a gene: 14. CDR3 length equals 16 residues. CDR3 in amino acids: CASSRRTGDIGNEQFF. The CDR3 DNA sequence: TGTGCCAGCAGCCGGAGGACAGGCGATATCGGGAATGAGCAGTTCTTC.

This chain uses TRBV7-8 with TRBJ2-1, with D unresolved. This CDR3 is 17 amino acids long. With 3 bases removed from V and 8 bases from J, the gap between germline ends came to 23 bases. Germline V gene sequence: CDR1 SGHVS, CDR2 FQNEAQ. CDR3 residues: CASSFRFGVYGGDEQFF. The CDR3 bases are TGTGCCAGCAGCTTTAGATTTGGGGTGTATGGTGGCGATGAGCAGTTCTTC.

The DNA for the CDR3 is TGCGCCAGCAGCGACGTCGGGGCGAAGGAGCAGTTCTTC. Encoded protein: CASSDVGAKEQFF. This rearrangement joins TRBV5-1 to TRBJ2-1, with D perhaps matching TRBD1 or TRBD2 (5 bases each). Trimming took off 4 bases at V and 10 bases at J, with 15 bases between the two ends. The CDR3 is 13 residues long. In germline, CDR1 is SGHRS, CDR2 YFSETQ.

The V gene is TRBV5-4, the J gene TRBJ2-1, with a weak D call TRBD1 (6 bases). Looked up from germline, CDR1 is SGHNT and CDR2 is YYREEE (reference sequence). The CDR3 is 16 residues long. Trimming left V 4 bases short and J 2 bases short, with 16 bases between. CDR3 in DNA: TGTGCCAGCAGCCCTAGCTCGACAGGAGCCTACAATGAGCAGTTCTTC. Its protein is CASSPSSTGAYNEQFF. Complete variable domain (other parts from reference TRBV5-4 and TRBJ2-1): ETGVTQSPTHLIKTRGQQVTLRCSSQSGHNTVSWYQQALGQGPQFIFQYYREEENGRGNFPPRFSGLQFPNYSSELNVNALELDDSALYLCASSPSSTGAYNEQFFGPGTRLTVL.

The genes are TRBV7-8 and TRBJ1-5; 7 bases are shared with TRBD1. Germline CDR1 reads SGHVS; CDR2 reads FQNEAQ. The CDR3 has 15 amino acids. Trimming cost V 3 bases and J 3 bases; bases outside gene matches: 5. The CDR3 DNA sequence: TGTGCCAGCAGCTTGACTGGGACAGCCAATCAGCCCCAGCATTTT. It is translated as CASSLTGTANQPQHF. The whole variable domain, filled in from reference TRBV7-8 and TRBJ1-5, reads GAGVSQSPRYKVAKRGQDVALRCDPISGHVSLFWYQQALGQGPEFLTYFQNEAQLDKSGLPSDRFFAERPEGSVSTLKIQRTQQEDSAVYLCASSLTGTANQPQHFGDGTRLSIL.

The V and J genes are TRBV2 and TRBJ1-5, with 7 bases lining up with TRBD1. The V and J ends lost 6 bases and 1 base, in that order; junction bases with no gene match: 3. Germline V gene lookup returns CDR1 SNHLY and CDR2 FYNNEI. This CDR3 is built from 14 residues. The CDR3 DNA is TGTGCCAGCAGATTCAGGGGGAGCAATCAGCCCCAGCATTTT. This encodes CASRFRGSNQPQHF. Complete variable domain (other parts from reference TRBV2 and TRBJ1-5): EPEVTQTPSHQVTQMGQEVILRCVPISNHLYFYWYRQILGQKVEFLVSFYNNEISEKSEIFDDQFSVERPDGSNFTLKIRSTKLEDSAMYFCASRFRGSNQPQHFGDGTRLSIL.

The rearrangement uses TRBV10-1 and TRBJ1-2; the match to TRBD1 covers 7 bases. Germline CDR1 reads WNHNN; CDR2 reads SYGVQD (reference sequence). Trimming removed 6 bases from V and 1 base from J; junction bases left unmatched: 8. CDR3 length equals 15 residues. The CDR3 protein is CASSNGTENNYGYTF. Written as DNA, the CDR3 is TGCGCCAGCAGCAACGGGACAGAAAATAACTATGGCTACACCTTC.

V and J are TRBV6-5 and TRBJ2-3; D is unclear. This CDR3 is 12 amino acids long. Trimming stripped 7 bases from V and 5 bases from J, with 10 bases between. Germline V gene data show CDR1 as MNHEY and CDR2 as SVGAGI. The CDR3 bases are TGTGCCAGCAAATCGGTTGGAGATACGCAGTATTTT. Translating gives CASKSVGDTQYF.

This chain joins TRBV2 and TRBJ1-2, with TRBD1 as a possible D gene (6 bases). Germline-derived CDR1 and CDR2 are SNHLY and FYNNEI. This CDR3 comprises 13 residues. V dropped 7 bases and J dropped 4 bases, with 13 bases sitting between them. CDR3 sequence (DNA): TGTGCCAGCAATACAGGGATGGGCTATGGCTACACCTTC. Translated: CASNTGMGYGYTF.